These 28 T cell receptor beta chains were sequenced from one sample in a study of CD8+ T cells in alopecia areata. The treatment is: oral pan-JAK inhibitor, 5-10 mg twice daily. After isolation, RNA underwent reverse transcription to generate cDNA as the sequencing template. Profiling relied on immunoSEQ multiplex PCR, and the TCRdb table lists in-frame clones only, not all of them. The table lists 150,000 or so clones, about 71% of them singletons. The specimen was CD4+ T cells sorted from blood, collected at week 4, from a patient treated with tofacitinib. The receptors here all came from a human donor with alopecia areata.

The chain links TRBV4-3 to TRBJ1-2; D not certain. The CDR3 has 13 residues. V shed 4 bases and J shed 6 bases, with 12 bases lying between them. CDR1 LGHNA and CDR2 YSLEER come from the germline V gene. The CDR3 region is CASSPRIGDGYTF. Here the CDR3 DNA reads TGCGCCAGCAGCCCTCGGATAGGTGATGGCTACACCTTC.

This clone has only one observation. The V and J genes are TRBV13 and TRBJ1-1; D ambiguous. Germline-derived CDR1 and CDR2 are PRHDT and FYEKMQ (reference sequence). The CDR3 has 13 residues. Trimming removed 7 bases from V and 1 base from J, with 10 bases in between. CDR3 in DNA: TGTGCCAGCACCCTCGGGCAGAACACTGAAGCTTTCTTT. Translated, it gives CASTLGQNTEAFF.

The chain combines TRBV30 with TRBJ1-1; tentative D call: TRBD1 (6 bases). Germline CDR1 is GTSNPN and CDR2 is SVGIG (reference sequence). There are 13 residues in the CDR3. The V end was cut by 2 bases, the J end by 11 bases, with 18 bases between. CDR3 protein: CAWSQGQTGRAFF. In DNA form, the CDR3 reads TGTGCCTGGAGTCAGGGGCAGACGGGTCGGGCTTTCTTT. The variable domain in full, with the rest retrieved from reference TRBV30 and TRBJ1-1, is SQTIHQWPATLVQPVGSPLSLECTVEGTSNPNLYWYRQAAGRGLQLLFYSVGIGQISSEVPQNLSASRPQDRQFILSSKKLLLSDSGFYLCAWSQGQTGRAFFGQGTRLTVV.

Concerning this clone itself: Other nucleotide sequences in the sample specify the same CDR3. The chain combines TRBV30 with TRBJ2-3; D not resolved. Germline V lookup: CDR1 GTSNPN, CDR2 SVGIG (reference sequence). The CDR3 totals 11 residues. Trimming stripped 0 bases from V and 5 bases from J, with 3 bases between. CDR3 region: CAWSVGDTQYF. As DNA, the CDR3 is TGTGCCTGGAGTGTAGGAGATACGCAGTATTTT.

The chain recombines TRBV29-1 with TRBJ1-2; 9 nucleotides align to TRBD1. Germline lookup yields CDR1 SQVTM and CDR2 ANQGSEA. V shed 7 bases, J shed 6 bases, and the junction held 9 bases outside the gene matches. The CDR3 length is 13 residues. The CDR3 here is CSAPRDRENGYTF. The CDR3 DNA reads TGCAGCGCCCCGCGGGACAGGGAAAATGGCTACACCTTC.

This clone showed up just a few times. The V call is TRBV5-6, the J call TRBJ2-6; TRBD1 agrees at 10 bases. Germline trimming cut 6 bases from V and 12 bases from J; bases unmatched to any gene: 9. Per germline, CDR1 SGHDT and CDR2 YYEEEE. There are 14 residues in the CDR3. The CDR3 reads CASNSRDRGVVLTF. The CDR3 nucleotides are TGTGCCAGCAACAGCCGGGACAGGGGTGTCGTCCTGACTTTC.

This clone was counted only a few times. The junction does not match germline at one end; this may be a read error. This chain connects TRBV7-7 to TRBJ2-5; unclear D gene. Germline-derived CDR1 and CDR2 are SSHAT and FNYEAQ (reference sequence). CDR3 length equals 13 residues. The CDR3 here is CASSLSGTGTQYF. The CDR3 DNA reads TGTGCTAGCAGCTTATCGGGCACCGGGACCCAGTACTTC.

The chain is built from TRBV6-6 and TRBJ1-5; no clear D gene. This CDR3 is built from 14 residues. V was trimmed by 4 bases and J by 1 base, leaving 8 bases between them. Per the germline V gene, CDR1 is MNHNY and CDR2 is SVGAGI (reference sequence). The CDR3 region has the DNA TGTGCCAGCAGTTCCGGCCAAAGCAATCAGCCCCAGCATTTT. It yields the protein CASSSGQSNQPQHF.

This clone has more than one count but fewer than ten. The chain uses TRBV10-3 and TRBJ1-3, with unresolved D. V was pared by 3 bases and J by 8 bases, with 11 bases between. The CDR3 covers 13 residues. Germline CDR1 ENHRY, CDR2 SYGVKD. DNA for the CDR3: TGTGCCATCAGTGATATACGAAGAGACACCATATATTTT. Protein: CAISDIRRDTIYF.

This clone was observed at least ten times. The gene calls are TRBV9 and TRBJ2-3; D is unresolved. Germline CDR1 reads SGDLS; CDR2 reads YYNGEE. Deletions cut 4 bases from V and 2 bases from J, with 14 bases between. The CDR3 spans 15 residues. CDR3 nucleotides: TGTGCCAGCAGCCCTCGACCGACTTACACAGATACGCAGTATTTT. Translation: CASSPRPTYTDTQYF.

Regarding this clone: Other DNA sequences in the sample encode the same CDR3. V is TRBV29-1 and J is TRBJ1-1; maybe TRBD1 (5 bases). CDR1 and CDR2 from the germline V gene are SQVTM and ANQGSEA. Trimming removed 7 bases from V and 3 bases from J, with 6 bases in between. The CDR3 covers 10 residues. DNA of the CDR3: TGCAGCGGGGGCGACACTGAAGCTTTCTTT. It encodes CSGGDTEAFF.

The J gene is TRBJ2-5, the V gene TRBV5-6; possibly TRBD1 or TRBD2 for D (5 bases each). In germline, CDR1 is SGHDT, CDR2 YYEEEE. V was clipped by 2 bases and J by 1 base, with 9 bases between them. CDR3 length equals 14 residues. The chain's CDR3 is CASSFGTVQETQYF. As DNA, the CDR3 is TGTGCCAGCAGCTTCGGGACGGTCCAAGAGACCCAGTACTTC.

This rearrangement joins TRBV6-1 to TRBJ1-1, with D possibly matching TRBD1 (5 bases). The V end was cut by 6 bases, the J end by 11 bases, with 13 bases between. The germline CDR1 and CDR2 sequences are MNHNS and SASEGT. CDR3 size: 11 residues. CDR3 nucleotides: TGTGCCAGCAGCGAGAACAGGAGGGCTTTCTTT. It yields the protein CASSENRRAFF.

V gene TRBV14 combines with J gene TRBJ1-4, with a weak D call TRBD1 (5 bases). Between the trimmed V and J ends, which lost 6 bases and 7 bases, there was a span of 9 bases. Germline V lookup: CDR1 SGHDN, CDR2 FVKESK. This CDR3 spans 12 amino acids. The CDR3, as DNA: TGTGCCAGCAGGAGGGACGGTGAAAAACTGTTTTTT. Its protein product is CASRRDGEKLFF.

CDR3 loop: CASSVGGGPTAQYF. CDR3 bases: TGTGCCAGCAGCGTAGGAGGGGGCCCAACGGCCCAGTACTTC. The chain links TRBV9 to TRBJ2-5, with 7 bases fitting TRBD1. Looked up from germline, CDR1 is SGDLS and CDR2 is YYNGEE. V lost 0 bases and J lost 9; bases outside the gene matches: 8. This CDR3 has 14 residues.

V is TRBV29-1 and J is TRBJ2-7; no definite D call. CDR3 length: 13 residues. Deletions cut 4 bases from V and 0 bases from J, with 10 bases between. Germline V CDR1 and CDR2: SQVTM, ANQGSEA. CDR3 amino acids: CSVGPGPSYEQYF. CDR3 sequence (DNA): TGCAGCGTTGGTCCCGGGCCCTCCTACGAGCAGTACTTC.

V is TRBV27 and J is TRBJ2-7; 11 bases align to TRBD2. Germline CDR1 is MNHEY and CDR2 is SMNVEV (reference sequence). J was trimmed by 1 base and V by 6 bases; bases with no gene match: 8. This CDR3 spans 16 amino acids. The CDR3 spells CASSWASGGISYEQYF. CDR3 bases: TGTGCCAGCAGCTGGGCTAGCGGGGGGATTTCCTACGAGCAGTACTTC.

This clone was counted a few times. V and J are TRBV30 and TRBJ2-1, with 10 bases fitting TRBD2. The CDR3 runs 12 residues. Unmatched junction bases numbered 2, after V lost 1 base and J lost 11 bases. In germline, CDR1 is GTSNPN, CDR2 SVGIG (reference sequence). The CDR3 loop reads CAWSGTSGKQFF. The CDR3 DNA is TGTGCCTGGAGTGGGACTAGCGGAAAGCAGTTCTTC.

The gene calls are TRBV30 and TRBJ1-5; no clear D. Germline CDR1 GTSNPN, CDR2 SVGIG (reference sequence). The CDR3 has 17 amino acids. V dropped 0 bases and J dropped 0 bases, with 15 bases sitting between them. The DNA for the CDR3 is TGTGCCTGGAGTGTATTCCGTCGGGCGGGTAGCAATCAGCCCCAGCATTTT. This sequence encodes CAWSVFRRAGSNQPQHF.

The chain has TRBV27 and TRBJ2-1, with D possibly TRBD1 on 6 matching bases. Germline CDR1 reads MNHEY; CDR2 reads SMNVEV (reference sequence). V was clipped by 5 bases and J by 0 bases, with 17 bases between them. The CDR3 length is 17 residues. This CDR3 is CASSRRFGGRSYNEQFF. The CDR3 DNA sequence: TGTGCCAGCAGTCGTCGGTTTGGGGGCCGCTCCTACAATGAGCAGTTCTTC.

This clone was counted only a few times. This sample also contains other DNA sequences that code for the same CDR3. The rearrangement joins TRBV30 to TRBJ1-5; 9 nucleotides match TRBD1. CDR1 GTSNPN and CDR2 SVGIG come from the germline V gene (reference sequence). The CDR3 is 14 amino acids. Trimming removed 1 base from V and 2 bases from J; junction bases left unmatched: 0. The CDR3 sequence: CAWSGDRGNQPQHF. The CDR3 DNA sequence: TGTGCCTGGAGTGGGGACAGGGGCAATCAGCCCCAGCATTTT.

The V call is TRBV29-1, the J call TRBJ2-5, with D uncertain. The CDR3 contains 13 residues. V lost 6 bases and J 2 bases, leaving 13 bases between the germline ends. Germline loops: CDR1 SQVTM, CDR2 ANQGSEA. In nucleotides, the CDR3 is TGCAGCGTCACGTCCCCCAGTCAAGAGACCCAGTACTTC. It yields the protein CSVTSPSQETQYF.

This chain links TRBV7-9 with TRBJ1-1, with no clear D. Per germline, CDR1 SEHNR and CDR2 FQNEAQ (reference sequence). This CDR3 has 16 residues. V was pared by 2 bases and J by 4 bases, with 17 bases between. The CDR3, as DNA: TGTGCCAGCAGCTTACGTGGACCCACTGACGGCACTGAAGCTTTCTTT. Protein product: CASSLRGPTDGTEAFF.

This rearrangement joins TRBV5-4 to TRBJ2-4, with a possible D match to TRBD2 (6 bases). CDR1 is SGHNT, CDR2 YYREEE, per germline (reference sequence). The CDR3 consists of 18 residues. V gave up 3 bases and J gave up 0 bases, with 19 bases separating them. The CDR3 coding sequence is TGTGCCAGCAGCTCACTACAAACGTCGGGAGTAGCCAAAAACATTCAGTACTTC. It is translated as CASSSLQTSGVAKNIQYF.

V usage is TRBV30 and J usage is TRBJ2-1; D ambiguous. Germline V CDR1 and CDR2: GTSNPN, SVGIG (reference sequence). V lost 5 bases to trimming and J lost 2 bases, with 13 bases between them. CDR3 length equals 14 residues. The CDR3 spells CAWAEAFPYNEQFF. DNA of the CDR3: TGTGCCTGGGCAGAGGCGTTCCCCTACAATGAGCAGTTCTTC.

In DNA, the CDR3 is TGCAGCGCCTTCGGATCGGGACAGGGGGCCGGGGAGCTGTTTTTT. It codes for CSAFGSGQGAGELFF. The rearrangement links TRBV29-1 to TRBJ2-2, with 11 bases identical to TRBD1. This CDR3 spans 15 amino acids. CDR1 SQVTM and CDR2 ANQGSEA come from the germline V gene. The V gene end was trimmed by 7 bases and the J gene end by 6 bases; junction bases not matched to a gene: 10.

The V call is TRBV6-6, the J call TRBJ2-5; TRBD2 matches 14 bases. The CDR3 length is 16 residues. Per germline, CDR1 MNHNY and CDR2 SVGAGI (reference sequence). The V segment lost 7 bases and the J segment 5 bases; nucleotides outside the gene matches: 9. The CDR3 region is CASNVPGLAGVETQYF. In DNA, the CDR3 is TGTGCCAGCAACGTCCCGGGACTAGCGGGGGTGGAGACCCAGTACTTC.

This chain links TRBV29-1 with TRBJ1-2, with D perhaps matching TRBD1 (6 bases). The CDR3 covers 13 residues. Germline values: CDR1 SQVTM, CDR2 ANQGSEA. V was trimmed by 7 bases and J by 2 bases, leaving 14 bases between them. The CDR3 DNA reads TGCAGCGCGATAAAGGGGGAGAACTATGGCTACACCTTC. This codes for CSAIKGENYGYTF. The full variable domain, rest sourced from reference TRBV29-1 and TRBJ1-2, is SAVISQKPSRDICQRGTSLTIQCQVDSQVTMMFWYRQQPGQSLTLIATANQGSEATYESGFVIDKFPISRPNLTFSTLTVSNMSPEDSSIYLCSAIKGENYGYTFGSGTRLTVV.